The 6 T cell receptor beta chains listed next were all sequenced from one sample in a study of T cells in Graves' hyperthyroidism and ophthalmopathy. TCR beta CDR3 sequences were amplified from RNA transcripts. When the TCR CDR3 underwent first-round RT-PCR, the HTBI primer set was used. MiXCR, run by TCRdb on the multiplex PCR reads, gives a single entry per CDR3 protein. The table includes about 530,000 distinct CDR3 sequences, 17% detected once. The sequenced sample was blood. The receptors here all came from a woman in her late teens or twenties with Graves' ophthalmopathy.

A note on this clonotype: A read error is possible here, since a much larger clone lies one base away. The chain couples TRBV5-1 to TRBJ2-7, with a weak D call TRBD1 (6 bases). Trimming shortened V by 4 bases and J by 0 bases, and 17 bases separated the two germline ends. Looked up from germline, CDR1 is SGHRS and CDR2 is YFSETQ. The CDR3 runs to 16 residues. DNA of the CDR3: TGCGCCAGCAGCGTGGACAGTTCAGGGGCCTCCTACGAGCAGTACTTC. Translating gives CASSVDSSGASYEQYF.

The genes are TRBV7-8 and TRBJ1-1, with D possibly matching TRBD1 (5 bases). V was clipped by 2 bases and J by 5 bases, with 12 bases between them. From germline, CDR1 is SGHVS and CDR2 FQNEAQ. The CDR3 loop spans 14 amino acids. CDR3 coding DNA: TGTGCCAGCAGCTTAAAGGGGTCGTGGACTGAAGCTTTCTTT. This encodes CASSLKGSWTEAFF. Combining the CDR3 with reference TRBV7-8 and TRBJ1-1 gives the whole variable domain GAGVSQSPRYKVAKRGQDVALRCDPISGHVSLFWYQQALGQGPEFLTYFQNEAQLDKSGLPSDRFFAERPEGSVSTLKIQRTQQEDSAVYLCASSLKGSWTEAFFGQGTRLTVV.

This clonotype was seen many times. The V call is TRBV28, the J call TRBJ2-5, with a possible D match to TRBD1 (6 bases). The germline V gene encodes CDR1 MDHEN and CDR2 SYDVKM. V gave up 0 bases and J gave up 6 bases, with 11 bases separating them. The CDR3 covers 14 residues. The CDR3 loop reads CASSLWGAEKTQYF. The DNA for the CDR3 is TGTGCCAGCAGTTTATGGGGGGCCGAAAAGACCCAGTACTTC.

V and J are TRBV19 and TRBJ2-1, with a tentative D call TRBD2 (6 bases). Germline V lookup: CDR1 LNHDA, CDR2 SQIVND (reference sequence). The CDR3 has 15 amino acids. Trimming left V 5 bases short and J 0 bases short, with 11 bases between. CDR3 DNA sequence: TGTGCCAGTAGTGCTAGCGTGGGCTCCTACAATGAGCAGTTCTTC. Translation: CASSASVGSYNEQFF.

The CDR3 sequence is CASSLRAWEGETQYF. CDR3 nucleotides: TGTGCCAGCAGCTTAAGGGCATGGGAAGGAGAGACCCAGTACTTC. The chain recombines TRBV7-3 with TRBJ2-5; no definite D call. The CDR3 spans 15 residues. Trimming cost V 1 base and J 4 bases, with 13 bases left between them. Germline CDR1 and CDR2: SGHTA and FQGTGA.

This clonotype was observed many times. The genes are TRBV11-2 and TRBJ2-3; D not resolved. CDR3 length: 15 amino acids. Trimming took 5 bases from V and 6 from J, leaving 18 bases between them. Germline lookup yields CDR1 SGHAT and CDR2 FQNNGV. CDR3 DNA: TGTGCCAGCAGCACAACTATAAACTCCGATGATACGCAGTATTTT. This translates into CASSTTINSDDTQYF.